This T cell receptor (beta chain) appears in the sequencing data of a study of TIL therapy for anti-PD-1-resistant metastatic lung cancer. On the study more broadly: Patients had a median age of 54 years (range roughly 38-75). Tumors carried a median about 1.6 non-synonymous mutations per megabase. The study, taken as a whole, reports: The cohort had more treatment-naive, never-smoker and oncogene-addicted patients than typical.

Time point given: pre-treatment sample, taken before nivolumab and TIL therapy. This clone was recorded once. Its antigen is not identified. This was the immunoSEQ v3 assay. Libraries were sequenced to 2 million to 2.5 million read pairs (survey) or roughly 4.5-6.5 million (deep). The data were produced by immunoSEQ multiplex PCR, yet TCRdb's version contains in-frame clones alone and is incomplete. In the table there are 36,000 or so clones, about 73% of which are singletons. Germline V CDR1 and CDR2: MNHNS, SASEGT. With 0 bases removed from V and 2 bases from J, the gap between germline ends came to 11 bases. The CDR3 has 15 residues.

This TCR came from a person aged 25-85 years with non-small cell lung cancer. The chain employs TRBV6-1 and TRBJ2-7; D gene uncertain. The sample in question was blood, obtained at baseline. The CDR3 spells CASSEARYFTYEQYF. In DNA, the CDR3 is TGTGCCAGCAGTGAAGCGAGATACTTTACCTACGAGCAGTACTTC.